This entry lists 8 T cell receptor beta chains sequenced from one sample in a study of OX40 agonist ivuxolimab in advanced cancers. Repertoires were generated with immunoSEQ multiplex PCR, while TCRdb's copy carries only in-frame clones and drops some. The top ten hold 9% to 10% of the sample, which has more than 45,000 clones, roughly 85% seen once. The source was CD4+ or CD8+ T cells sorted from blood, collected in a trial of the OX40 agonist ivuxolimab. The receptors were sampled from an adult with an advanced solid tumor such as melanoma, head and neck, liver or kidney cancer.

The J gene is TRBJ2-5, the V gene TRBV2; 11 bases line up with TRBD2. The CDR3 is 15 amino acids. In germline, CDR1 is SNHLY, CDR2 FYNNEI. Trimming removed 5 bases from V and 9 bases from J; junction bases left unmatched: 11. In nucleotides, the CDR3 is TGTGCCAGCAGTTCGGCCGGGACTAGCGGTCGGTCCCAGTACTTC. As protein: CASSSAGTSGRSQYF.

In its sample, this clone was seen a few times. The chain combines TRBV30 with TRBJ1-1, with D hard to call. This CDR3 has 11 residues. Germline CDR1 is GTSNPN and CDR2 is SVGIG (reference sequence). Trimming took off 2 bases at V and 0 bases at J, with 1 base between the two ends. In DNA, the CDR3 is TGTGCCTGGAGTATGAACACTGAAGCTTTCTTT. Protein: CAWSMNTEAFF.

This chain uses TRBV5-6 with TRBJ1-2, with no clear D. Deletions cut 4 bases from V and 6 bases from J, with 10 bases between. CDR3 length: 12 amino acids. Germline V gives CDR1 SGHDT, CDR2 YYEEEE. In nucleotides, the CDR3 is TGTGCCAGCAGCCGGCAGGATGATGGCTACACCTTC. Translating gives CASSRQDDGYTF.

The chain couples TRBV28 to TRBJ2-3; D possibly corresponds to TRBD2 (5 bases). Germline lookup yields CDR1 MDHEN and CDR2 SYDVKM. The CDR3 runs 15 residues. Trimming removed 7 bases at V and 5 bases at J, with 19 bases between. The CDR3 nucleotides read TGTGCCAGCAAAAGCGAGGGAGTCTTTGGAGATACGCAGTATTTT. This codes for CASKSEGVFGDTQYF.

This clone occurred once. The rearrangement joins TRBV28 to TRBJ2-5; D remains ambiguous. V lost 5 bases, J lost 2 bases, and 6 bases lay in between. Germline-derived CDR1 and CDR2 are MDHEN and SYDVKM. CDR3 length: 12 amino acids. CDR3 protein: CASSLQQETQYF. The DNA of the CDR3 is TGTGCCAGCAGTCTCCAACAAGAGACCCAGTACTTC.

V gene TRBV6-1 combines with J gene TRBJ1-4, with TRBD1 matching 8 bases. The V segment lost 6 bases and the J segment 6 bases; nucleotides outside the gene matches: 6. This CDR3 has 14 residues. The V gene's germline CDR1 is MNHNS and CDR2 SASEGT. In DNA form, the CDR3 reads TGTGCCAGCAGGAAACAGGGGGACGATGAAAAACTGTTTTTT. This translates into CASRKQGDDEKLFF.

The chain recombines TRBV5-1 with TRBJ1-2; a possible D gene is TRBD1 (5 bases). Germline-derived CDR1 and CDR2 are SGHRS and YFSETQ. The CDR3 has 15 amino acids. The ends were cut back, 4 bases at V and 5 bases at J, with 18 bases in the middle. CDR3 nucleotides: TGCGCCAGCAGCGCGGCCCGGGGCCAGCGTTATGGCTACACCTTC. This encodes CASSAARGQRYGYTF.

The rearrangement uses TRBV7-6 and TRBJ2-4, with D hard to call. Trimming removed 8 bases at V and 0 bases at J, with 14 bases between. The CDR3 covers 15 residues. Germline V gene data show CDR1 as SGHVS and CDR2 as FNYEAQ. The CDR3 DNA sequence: TGTGCCAGCCCCCCCAGAATGATAGCCAAAAACATTCAGTACTTC. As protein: CASPPRMIAKNIQYF.